Listed below are T cell receptor beta chains from one sample, sequenced in a study of T cell responses to AZD1222 COVID-19 vaccine. Generated by immunoSEQ multiplex PCR, the TCRdb table keeps only in-frame clones and is missing some. The table records some 120,000 clones, less than 95% of them present only once. The sequencing used peripheral blood, collected on day 0 of MenACWY control vaccination. Every receptor here comes from an adult in good health. CDR3s include the opening cysteine and the closing phenylalanine or tryptophan. The D gene is left open where the match is weak. Clone size appears in some rows only: once, few, many, or a class for an expanded clone.

d_gene: TRBD2
v_gene: TRBV18
abundance: once
j_gene: TRBJ2-7
CDR3nt: TGTGCCAGCTCACCAACGGCTAGCGGGAGGGACGAGCAGTACTTC
CDR3aa: CASSPTASGRDEQYF

d_gene: .
v_gene: TRBV11-2
abundance: .
j_gene: TRBJ2-5
CDR3nt: TGTGCCAGCAGCTTAGATGGTAGCAAACAAGAGACCCAGTACTTC
CDR3aa: CASSLDGSKQETQYF

d_gene: .
v_gene: TRBV5-4
abundance: .
j_gene: TRBJ2-7
CDR3nt: TGTGCCAGCAGCTTGTGGGTAGCGGAGGCCCTCGCTGGGCAGTACTTC
CDR3aa: CASSLWVAEALAGQYF

d_gene: .
v_gene: TRBV7-6
abundance: few
j_gene: TRBJ1-4
CDR3nt: TGTGCCAGCAGCTTAATCGGCATCAAGGAAAAACTGTTTTTT
CDR3aa: CASSLIGIKEKLFF

d_gene: .
v_gene: TRBV20-1
abundance: .
j_gene: TRBJ1-5
CDR3nt: TGCAGTGCTAGTCCTGGGTCGGAGCAGCCCCAGCATTTT
CDR3aa: CSASPGSEQPQHF

d_gene: .
v_gene: TRBV10-2
abundance: once
j_gene: TRBJ1-2
CDR3nt: TGCGCCAGCAGTGTTTTGAGGGGGGCGGGGTATGGCTACACCTTC
CDR3aa: CASSVLRGAGYGYTF

d_gene: .
v_gene: TRBV6-6
abundance: few
j_gene: TRBJ2-7
CDR3nt: TGTGCCAGCAGTTATGGGTTCGCCCCCTCCTACGAGCAGTACTTC
CDR3aa: CASSYGFAPSYEQYF

d_gene: TRBD1
v_gene: TRBV13
abundance: .
j_gene: TRBJ2-5
CDR3nt: TGTGCCAGCAGCTTAGATCATCGGACAGGGGAAGAGACCCAGTACTTC
CDR3aa: CASSLDHRTGEETQYF

d_gene: .
v_gene: TRBV27
abundance: .
j_gene: TRBJ2-6
CDR3nt: TGTGCCAGCACGGGAATTGGAGGGGGGACCTCTGGGGCCAACGTCCTGACTTTC
CDR3aa: CASTGIGGGTSGANVLTF

d_gene: TRBD1
v_gene: TRBV7-3
abundance: .
j_gene: TRBJ2-1
CDR3nt: TGTGCCAGCAGCTCACAGGGGGCCTACAATGAGCAGTTCTTC
CDR3aa: CASSSQGAYNEQFF

d_gene: TRBD1
v_gene: TRBV11-2
abundance: once
j_gene: TRBJ1-2
CDR3nt: TGTGCCACCTCGGGACAGCTTAACTATGGCTACACCTTC
CDR3aa: CATSGQLNYGYTF

d_gene: .
v_gene: TRBV7-5
abundance: .
j_gene: TRBJ1-3
CDR3nt: TGTGTCAGAAGCGCGCACCCCGACTGCACCATATATTTT
CDR3aa: CVRSAHPDCTIYF

d_gene: .
v_gene: TRBV7-3
abundance: .
j_gene: TRBJ1-6
CDR3nt: TGTGCCAGCAGCTTATATAGGGTGGGCAATTCACCCCTCCACTTT
CDR3aa: CASSLYRVGNSPLHF

d_gene: .
v_gene: TRBV15
abundance: .
j_gene: TRBJ1-1
CDR3nt: TGTGCCACCAGCAGAGATCTAGTAACAGGCTCGGTGAACACTGAAGCTTTCTTT
CDR3aa: CATSRDLVTGSVNTEAFF

d_gene: .
v_gene: TRBV4-2
abundance: .
j_gene: TRBJ1-1
CDR3nt: TGTGCCAGCAGCCGGAGCGTGGCGTCTGGGAACACTGAAGCTTTCTTT
CDR3aa: CASSRSVASGNTEAFF

d_gene: .
v_gene: TRBV18
abundance: .
j_gene: TRBJ2-5
CDR3nt: TGTGCCAGCTCACCACCCTCCGACCAAGAGACCCAGTACTTC
CDR3aa: CASSPPSDQETQYF

d_gene: .
v_gene: TRBV19
abundance: .
j_gene: TRBJ1-1
CDR3nt: TGTGCCAGTATCCCGGACAGTGGAGAATCTTTCTTT
CDR3aa: CASIPDSGESFF

d_gene: .
v_gene: TRBV1
abundance: once
j_gene: TRBJ1-4
CDR3nt: TGCACCAGCAGCCAAGGGCAGGGTAAAAAACTGTTTTTT
CDR3aa: CTSSQGQGKKLFF

d_gene: .
v_gene: TRBV18
abundance: .
j_gene: TRBJ2-3
CDR3nt: TGTGCCAGCTCGTCGCAAATAAGCCCAGATACGCAGTATTTT
CDR3aa: CASSSQISPDTQYF

d_gene: TRBD2
v_gene: TRBV18
abundance: .
j_gene: TRBJ2-1
CDR3nt: TGTGCCAGCTCAACAAGGACTAGCGGGGGATCGAGCTCCTACAATGAGCAGTTCTTC
CDR3aa: CASSTRTSGGSSSYNEQFF

d_gene: .
v_gene: TRBV28
abundance: once
j_gene: TRBJ1-1
CDR3nt: TGTGCCAGCAGTTTATTGAACACTGAAGCTTTCTTT
CDR3aa: CASSLLNTEAFF

d_gene: .
v_gene: TRBV7-6
abundance: .
j_gene: TRBJ1-1
CDR3nt: TGTGCCAGCGGTAGGGGACTATCCACTGAAGCTTTCTTT
CDR3aa: CASGRGLSTEAFF

d_gene: TRBD2
v_gene: TRBV4-3
abundance: .
j_gene: TRBJ2-5
CDR3nt: TGCGCCAGCAGCCTTAGCCGGGGGGGCTTTGGGACCCAGTACTTC
CDR3aa: CASSLSRGGFGTQYF

d_gene: .
v_gene: TRBV5-1
abundance: .
j_gene: TRBJ2-5
CDR3nt: TGCGCCAGCAGCTTGTCGGGTCCAGAGACCCAGTACTTC
CDR3aa: CASSLSGPETQYF

d_gene: .
v_gene: TRBV12-5
abundance: .
j_gene: TRBJ2-1
CDR3nt: TGTGCTAGTGGTTTTTGGGGGGAGCAGTTCTTC
CDR3aa: CASGFWGEQFF

d_gene: .
v_gene: TRBV18
abundance: once
j_gene: TRBJ2-4
CDR3nt: TGTGCCAGCTCACCACCGGAGTTAGCCAAAAACATTCAGTACTTC
CDR3aa: CASSPPELAKNIQYF

d_gene: .
v_gene: TRBV5-1
abundance: .
j_gene: TRBJ2-1
CDR3nt: TGCGCCAGCAGCGACATGAGCTCCTACAATGAGCAGTTCTTC
CDR3aa: CASSDMSSYNEQFF

d_gene: .
v_gene: TRBV6-5
abundance: .
j_gene: TRBJ1-2
CDR3nt: TGTGCCAGCAGGGGGGCAGGTCTCTATGGCTACACCTTC
CDR3aa: CASRGAGLYGYTF

d_gene: .
v_gene: TRBV7-8
abundance: once
j_gene: TRBJ1-2
CDR3nt: TGTGCCAGCAGCTTTGGGGTCTCGGATGGCTACACCTTC
CDR3aa: CASSFGVSDGYTF

d_gene: TRBD2
v_gene: TRBV29-1
abundance: .
j_gene: TRBJ2-1
CDR3nt: TGCAGCGTTGGCCTGCTAGCGGGAGACAATGAGCAGTTCTTC
CDR3aa: CSVGLLAGDNEQFF

d_gene: .
v_gene: TRBV7-2
abundance: .
j_gene: TRBJ2-3
CDR3nt: TGTGCCAGCAGTCTGGGACTGACTAGCACAGATACGCAGTATTTT
CDR3aa: CASSLGLTSTDTQYF

d_gene: .
v_gene: TRBV18
abundance: .
j_gene: TRBJ2-2
CDR3nt: TGTGCCAGCCCCCGGGACCTCAGAAATCCTACCGGGGAGCTGTTTTTT
CDR3aa: CASPRDLRNPTGELFF

d_gene: .
v_gene: TRBV4-2
abundance: .
j_gene: TRBJ1-2
CDR3nt: TGTGCCAGCAGCCCCGACAGCAATGGCTACACCTTC
CDR3aa: CASSPDSNGYTF

d_gene: TRBD2
v_gene: TRBV20-1
abundance: .
j_gene: TRBJ2-5
CDR3nt: TGCAGTGCTAGTTGGAGCGGGGGGCCTGGAGGAGAGACCCAGTACTTC
CDR3aa: CSASWSGGPGGETQYF

d_gene: .
v_gene: TRBV7-2
abundance: .
j_gene: TRBJ2-2
CDR3nt: TGTGCCAGCAGCCTAAGGGTTTCAACAGTGAACACCGGGGAGCTGTTTTTT
CDR3aa: CASSLRVSTVNTGELFF

d_gene: TRBD2
v_gene: TRBV15
abundance: .
j_gene: TRBJ2-7
CDR3nt: TGTGCCACCAGCAGAGGCAGGACTAGCTGGAGCGAGCAGTACTTC
CDR3aa: CATSRGRTSWSEQYF

d_gene: .
v_gene: TRBV6-5
abundance: .
j_gene: TRBJ1-5
CDR3nt: TGTGCCAGCAGGCCCCGGGGGATGAGCAATCAGCCCCAGCATTTT
CDR3aa: CASRPRGMSNQPQHF

d_gene: TRBD1
v_gene: TRBV28
abundance: .
j_gene: TRBJ2-7
CDR3nt: TGTGCCAGCAGGCTCAAGGACAGGGCTAACTACGAGCAGTACTTC
CDR3aa: CASRLKDRANYEQYF

d_gene: TRBD1
v_gene: TRBV24-1
abundance: .
j_gene: TRBJ2-6
CDR3nt: TGTGCCACCAGTGACCCGACAGGGGCCGGGGCCAACGTCCTGACTTTC
CDR3aa: CATSDPTGAGANVLTF

d_gene: .
v_gene: TRBV15
abundance: .
j_gene: TRBJ1-2
CDR3nt: TGTGCCACCAGCAGAGGGGGAAGCGACTATGGCTACACCTTC
CDR3aa: CATSRGGSDYGYTF

d_gene: .
v_gene: TRBV4-3
abundance: once
j_gene: TRBJ1-5
CDR3nt: TGCGCCAGCAGCCAAGAAGTGCTTAGCAATCAGCCCCAGCATTTT
CDR3aa: CASSQEVLSNQPQHF

d_gene: .
v_gene: TRBV19
abundance: .
j_gene: TRBJ1-5
CDR3nt: TGTGCCAGCTCGGCTGCGGGGGGCGCGGGTCATCAGCCCCAGCATTTT
CDR3aa: CASSAAGGAGHQPQHF

d_gene: TRBD2
v_gene: TRBV13
abundance: .
j_gene: TRBJ2-3
CDR3nt: TGTGCCAGCAGCCGGACTAGCGGGGGAACAGATACGCAGTATTTT
CDR3aa: CASSRTSGGTDTQYF

d_gene: .
v_gene: TRBV7-9
abundance: .
j_gene: TRBJ1-5
CDR3nt: TGTGCCAGCAGCACAGCCGGGACACAGGTATCACAGCATTTT
CDR3aa: CASSTAGTQVSQHF

d_gene: .
v_gene: TRBV5-8
abundance: once
j_gene: TRBJ2-2
CDR3nt: TGTGCCAGCACCCGGGGTGCGAACACCGGGGAGCTGTTTTTT
CDR3aa: CASTRGANTGELFF

d_gene: .
v_gene: TRBV3-1/TRBV3-2
abundance: once
j_gene: TRBJ1-1
CDR3nt: TGTGCCAGCAGCCAGACCAGGTGGGCTGAAGCTTTCTTT
CDR3aa: CASSQTRWAEAFF

d_gene: .
v_gene: TRBV2
abundance: few
j_gene: TRBJ2-1
CDR3nt: TGTGCCAGCGACCCTGGGGCGCGAAATGAGCAGTTCTTC
CDR3aa: CASDPGARNEQFF

d_gene: .
v_gene: TRBV14
abundance: .
j_gene: TRBJ2-5
CDR3nt: TGTGCCAGCAGCCAAGTTTCGGGGACGGGGACCCAGTACTTC
CDR3aa: CASSQVSGTGTQYF

d_gene: .
v_gene: TRBV2
abundance: .
j_gene: TRBJ2-6
CDR3nt: TGTGCCAGCAATGGGGACTCTGGGGCCAACGTCCTGACTTTC
CDR3aa: CASNGDSGANVLTF

d_gene: TRBD1
v_gene: TRBV3-1/TRBV3-2
abundance: .
j_gene: TRBJ1-1
CDR3nt: TGTGCCAGCAGCCAAGGACTCGGGACAGGGGTGACTGAAGCTTTCTTT
CDR3aa: CASSQGLGTGVTEAFF

d_gene: .
v_gene: TRBV10-3
abundance: .
j_gene: TRBJ2-2
CDR3nt: TGTGCCATCAGTGAGTTCGGGGGCGTCACTGGGGAGCTGTTTTTT
CDR3aa: CAISEFGGVTGELFF

d_gene: TRBD1
v_gene: TRBV5-6
abundance: .
j_gene: TRBJ2-6
CDR3nt: TGTGCCAGCATCTTCGCGACAGGGGCCTCCTCTGGGGCCAACGTCCTGACTTTC
CDR3aa: CASIFATGASSGANVLTF

d_gene: TRBD1
v_gene: TRBV28
abundance: once
j_gene: TRBJ2-3
CDR3nt: TGTGCCAGCAGTTTCCGGACAGGGTTAGATCCAGATACGCAGTATTTT
CDR3aa: CASSFRTGLDPDTQYF

d_gene: .
v_gene: TRBV29-1
abundance: .
j_gene: TRBJ1-1
CDR3nt: TGCAGCGTTGAAGGGGGCCAAGGCACTGAAGCTTTCTTT
CDR3aa: CSVEGGQGTEAFF